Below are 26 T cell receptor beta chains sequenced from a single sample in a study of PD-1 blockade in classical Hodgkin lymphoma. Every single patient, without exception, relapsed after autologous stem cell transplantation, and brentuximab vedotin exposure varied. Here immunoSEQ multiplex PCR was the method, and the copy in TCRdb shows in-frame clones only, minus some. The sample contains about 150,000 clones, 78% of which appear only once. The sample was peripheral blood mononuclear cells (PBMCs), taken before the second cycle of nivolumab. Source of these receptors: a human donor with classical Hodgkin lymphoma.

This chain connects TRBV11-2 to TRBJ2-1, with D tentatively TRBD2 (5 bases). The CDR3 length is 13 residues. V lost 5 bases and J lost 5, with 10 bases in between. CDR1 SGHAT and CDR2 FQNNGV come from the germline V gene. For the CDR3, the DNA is TGTGCCAGCAGCCCCCAAGCGGACAATGAGCAGTTCTTC. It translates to CASSPQADNEQFF.

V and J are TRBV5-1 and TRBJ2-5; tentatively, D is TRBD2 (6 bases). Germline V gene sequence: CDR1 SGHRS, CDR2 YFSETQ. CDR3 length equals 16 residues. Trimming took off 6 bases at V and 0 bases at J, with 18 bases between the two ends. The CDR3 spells CASNREGRTYQETQYF. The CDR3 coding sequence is TGCGCCAGCAACCGAGAAGGGAGGACTTACCAAGAGACCCAGTACTTC.

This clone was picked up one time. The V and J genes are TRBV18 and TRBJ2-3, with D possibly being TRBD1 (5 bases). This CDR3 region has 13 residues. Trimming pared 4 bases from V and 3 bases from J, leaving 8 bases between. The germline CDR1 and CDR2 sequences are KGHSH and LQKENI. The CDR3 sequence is CASSQGATDTQYF. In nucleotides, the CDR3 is TGTGCCAGCTCACAAGGGGCAACAGATACGCAGTATTTT.

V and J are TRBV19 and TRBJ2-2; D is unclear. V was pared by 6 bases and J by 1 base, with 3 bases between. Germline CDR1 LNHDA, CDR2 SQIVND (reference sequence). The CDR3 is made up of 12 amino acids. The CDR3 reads CASRLNTGELFF. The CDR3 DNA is TGTGCCAGTAGATTGAACACCGGGGAGCTGTTTTTT.

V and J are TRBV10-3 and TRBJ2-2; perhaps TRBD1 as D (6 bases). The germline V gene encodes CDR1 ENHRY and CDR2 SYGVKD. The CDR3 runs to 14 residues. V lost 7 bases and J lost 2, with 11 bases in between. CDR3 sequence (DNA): TGTGCCATCAACGGACAGATTAACACCGGGGAGCTGTTTTTT. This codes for CAINGQINTGELFF.

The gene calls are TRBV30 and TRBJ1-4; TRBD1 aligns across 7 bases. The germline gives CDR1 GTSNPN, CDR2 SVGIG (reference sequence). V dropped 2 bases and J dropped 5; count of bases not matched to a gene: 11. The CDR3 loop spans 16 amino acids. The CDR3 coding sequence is TGTGCCTGGAGTTCAGCCTCGACAGGGACCAATGAAAAACTGTTTTTT. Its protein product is CAWSSASTGTNEKLFF.

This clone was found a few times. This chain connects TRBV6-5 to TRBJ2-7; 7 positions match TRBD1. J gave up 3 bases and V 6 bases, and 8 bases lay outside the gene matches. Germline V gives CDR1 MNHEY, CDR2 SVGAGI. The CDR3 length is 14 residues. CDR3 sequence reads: CASSIFGTDYEQYF. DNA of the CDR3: TGTGCCAGCAGCATCTTCGGGACAGACTACGAGCAGTACTTC.

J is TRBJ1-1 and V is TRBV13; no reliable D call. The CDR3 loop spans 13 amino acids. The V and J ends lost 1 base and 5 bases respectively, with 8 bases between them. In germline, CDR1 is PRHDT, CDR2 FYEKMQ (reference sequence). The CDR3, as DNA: TGTGCCAGCAGCTTAGTTTGGGGAACTGAAGCTTTCTTT. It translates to CASSLVWGTEAFF.

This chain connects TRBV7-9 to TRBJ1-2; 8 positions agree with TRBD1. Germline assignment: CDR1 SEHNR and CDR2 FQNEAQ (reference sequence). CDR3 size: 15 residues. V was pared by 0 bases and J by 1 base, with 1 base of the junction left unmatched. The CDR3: CASSLATGVNYGYTF. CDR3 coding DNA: TGTGCCAGCAGCTTAGCGACAGGGGTTAACTATGGCTACACCTTC.

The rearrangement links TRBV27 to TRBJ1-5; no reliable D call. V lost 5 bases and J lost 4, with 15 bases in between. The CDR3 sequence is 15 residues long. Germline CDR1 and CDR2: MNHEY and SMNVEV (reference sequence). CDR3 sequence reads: CASSASRLQNQPQHF. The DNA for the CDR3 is TGTGCCAGCAGTGCCTCCAGGTTGCAGAATCAGCCCCAGCATTTT.

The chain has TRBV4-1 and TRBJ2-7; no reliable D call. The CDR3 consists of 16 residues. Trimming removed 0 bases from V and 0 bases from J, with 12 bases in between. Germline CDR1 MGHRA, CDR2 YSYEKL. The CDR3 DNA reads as TGCGCCAGCAGCCAAGATCTCCCAGTAAGCTCCTACGAGCAGTACTTC. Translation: CASSQDLPVSSYEQYF.

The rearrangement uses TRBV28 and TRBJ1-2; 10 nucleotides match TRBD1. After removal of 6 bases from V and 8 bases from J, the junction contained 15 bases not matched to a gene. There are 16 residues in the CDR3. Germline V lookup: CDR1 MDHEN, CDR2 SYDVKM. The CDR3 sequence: CASRTEGQGIRMGYTF. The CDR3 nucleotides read TGTGCCAGCAGGACGGAGGGACAGGGGATAAGAATGGGCTACACCTTC.

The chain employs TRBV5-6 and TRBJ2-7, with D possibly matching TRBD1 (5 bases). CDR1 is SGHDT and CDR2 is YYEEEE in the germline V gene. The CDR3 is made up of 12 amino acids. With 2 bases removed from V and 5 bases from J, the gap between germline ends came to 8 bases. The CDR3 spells CASSLGRDEQYF. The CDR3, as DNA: TGTGCCAGCAGCTTAGGCAGGGACGAGCAGTACTTC.

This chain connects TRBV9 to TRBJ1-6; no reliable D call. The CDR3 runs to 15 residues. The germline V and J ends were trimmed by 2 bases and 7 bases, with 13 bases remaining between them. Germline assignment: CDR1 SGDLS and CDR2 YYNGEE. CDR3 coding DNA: TGTGCCAGCAGCGTGTACCGGGATCCCAATTCACCCCTCCACTTT. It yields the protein CASSVYRDPNSPLHF.

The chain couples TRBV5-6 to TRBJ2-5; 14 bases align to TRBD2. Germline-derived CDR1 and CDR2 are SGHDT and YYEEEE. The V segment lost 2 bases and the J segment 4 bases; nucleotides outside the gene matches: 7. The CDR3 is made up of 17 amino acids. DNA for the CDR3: TGTGCCAGCAGCTTTTCGACTAGCGGGAGGGCCTTAGAGACCCAGTACTTC. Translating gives CASSFSTSGRALETQYF.

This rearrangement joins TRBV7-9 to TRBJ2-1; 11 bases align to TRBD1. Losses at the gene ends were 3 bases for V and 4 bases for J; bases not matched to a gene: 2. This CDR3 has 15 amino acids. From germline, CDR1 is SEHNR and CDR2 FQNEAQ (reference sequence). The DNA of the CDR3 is TGTGCCAGCAGCTTCCGGGACAGGGGGTACAATGAGCAGTTCTTC. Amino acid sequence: CASSFRDRGYNEQFF.

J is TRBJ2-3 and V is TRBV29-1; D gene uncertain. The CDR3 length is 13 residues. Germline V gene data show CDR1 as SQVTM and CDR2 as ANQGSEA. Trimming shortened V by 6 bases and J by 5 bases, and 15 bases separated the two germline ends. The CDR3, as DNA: TGCAGCGTAGGGCCCCCTCTGCAAGATACGCAGTATTTT. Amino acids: CSVGPPLQDTQYF.

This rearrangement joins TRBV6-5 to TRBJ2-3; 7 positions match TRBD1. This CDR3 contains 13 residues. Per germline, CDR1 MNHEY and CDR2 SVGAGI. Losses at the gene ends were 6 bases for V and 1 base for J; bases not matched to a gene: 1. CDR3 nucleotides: TGTGCCAGCAGAGGGGGCGGCACAGATACGCAGTATTTT. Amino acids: CASRGGGTDTQYF.

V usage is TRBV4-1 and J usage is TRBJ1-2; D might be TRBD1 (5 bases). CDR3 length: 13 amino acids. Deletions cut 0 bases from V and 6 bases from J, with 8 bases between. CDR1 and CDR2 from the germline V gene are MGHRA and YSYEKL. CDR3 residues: CASSQDVGDGYTF. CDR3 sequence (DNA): TGCGCCAGCAGCCAAGATGTGGGGGATGGCTACACCTTC.

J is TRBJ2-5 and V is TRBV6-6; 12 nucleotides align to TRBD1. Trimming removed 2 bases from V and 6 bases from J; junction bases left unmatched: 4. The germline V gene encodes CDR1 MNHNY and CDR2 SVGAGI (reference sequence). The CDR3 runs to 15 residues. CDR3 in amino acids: CASSYGDRGRKTQYF. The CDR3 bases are TGTGCCAGCAGTTACGGGGACAGGGGGCGGAAGACCCAGTACTTC.

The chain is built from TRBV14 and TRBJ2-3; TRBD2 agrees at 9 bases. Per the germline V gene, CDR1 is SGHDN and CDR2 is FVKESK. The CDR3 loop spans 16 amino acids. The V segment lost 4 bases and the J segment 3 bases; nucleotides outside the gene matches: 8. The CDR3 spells CASSRSSGRTTDTQYF. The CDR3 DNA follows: TGTGCCAGCAGCCGCTCAAGCGGGAGGACAACAGATACGCAGTATTTT.

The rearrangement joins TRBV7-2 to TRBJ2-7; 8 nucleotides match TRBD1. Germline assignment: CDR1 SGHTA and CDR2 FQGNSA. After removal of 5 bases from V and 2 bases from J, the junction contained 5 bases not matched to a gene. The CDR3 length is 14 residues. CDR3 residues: CASSRQGTAYEQYF. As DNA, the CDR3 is TGTGCCAGCAGCCGACAGGGGACTGCCTACGAGCAGTACTTC.

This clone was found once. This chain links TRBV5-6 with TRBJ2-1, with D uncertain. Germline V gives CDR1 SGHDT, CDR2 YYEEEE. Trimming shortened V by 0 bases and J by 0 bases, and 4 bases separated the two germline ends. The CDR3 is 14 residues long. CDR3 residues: CASSLVDSYNEQFF. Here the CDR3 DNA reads TGTGCCAGCAGCTTGGTAGACTCCTACAATGAGCAGTTCTTC.

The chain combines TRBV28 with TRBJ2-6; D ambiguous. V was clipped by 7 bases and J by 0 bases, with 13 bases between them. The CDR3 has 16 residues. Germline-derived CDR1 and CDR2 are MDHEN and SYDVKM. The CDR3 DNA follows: TGTGCCAGCACTTCCAAAGGGCTCTCTGGGGCCAACGTCCTGACTTTC. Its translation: CASTSKGLSGANVLTF.

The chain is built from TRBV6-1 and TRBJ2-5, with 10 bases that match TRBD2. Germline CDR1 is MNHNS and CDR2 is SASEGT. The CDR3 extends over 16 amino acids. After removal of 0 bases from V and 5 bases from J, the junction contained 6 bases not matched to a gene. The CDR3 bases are TGTGCCAGCAGTGAAGCGCTACTAGCGGGGTCTGAGACCCAGTACTTC. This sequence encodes CASSEALLAGSETQYF.

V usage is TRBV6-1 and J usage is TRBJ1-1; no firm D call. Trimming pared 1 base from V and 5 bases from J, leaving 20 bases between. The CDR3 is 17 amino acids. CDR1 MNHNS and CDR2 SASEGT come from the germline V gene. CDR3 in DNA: TGTGCCAGCAGTGAAGAAATCCTTGGGTGGGTCGGGACTGAAGCTTTCTTT. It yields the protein CASSEEILGWVGTEAFF.